Listed here is a single T cell receptor beta chain. This record belongs to a study of blood T cell repertoires in COVID-19. Study overall: Samples representing acute and convalescent COVID-19 were sourced from the United States, Italy and Spain. T cells, B-cell-depleted T cells, or PBMCs supplied cDNA or gDNA.

This table comes from immunoSEQ multiplex PCR, and its TCRdb copy is limited to in-frame clones, with some not included. The data show 45,000 to 55,000 clones, around 90% seen once. The CDR3 runs 14 residues. V lost 5 bases and J lost 7, with 17 bases in between. CDR1 is MNHEY, CDR2 SMNVEV, per germline (reference sequence). The sequencing sample was made of peripheral blood. V and J are TRBV27 and TRBJ2-5, with D possibly matching TRBD1 (6 bases). The source of this sequence is a man in his forties or fifties with active COVID-19. The CDR3 loop is CASSPGQNQRTQYF. The DNA of the CDR3 is TGTGCCAGCAGTCCCGGACAGAACCAGAGGACCCAGTACTTC.